These 19 T cell receptor beta chains share one sample of origin, sequenced in a study of T cells in Graves' hyperthyroidism and ophthalmopathy. There were TCR beta CDR3 regions amplified from RNA transcripts. The TCR CDR3 was amplified in a first-round RT-PCR using the HTBI primer set. TCRdb used MiXCR to reprocess the multiplex PCR reads, holding one entry per CDR3 protein. This repertoire shows a few hundred thousand distinct CDR3 sequences, about a sixth found once; its top ten account for roughly 44%. The specimen was blood. The origin of the receptors is a man aged 35-49 years with Graves' hyperthyroidism.

In this sample, this clonotype turned up a few times. One base away lies a much larger clone, so this may be a sequencing read error. This rearrangement joins TRBV12-3 or TRBV12-4 to TRBJ1-1; D is possibly TRBD1 (5 bases). CDR3 size: 12 residues. In nucleotides, the CDR3 is TGTGCCAGCGGCCGGGCCGGGGGTGAAGCTCTCTTT. It encodes CASGRAGGEALF.

This clonotype came up many times. This chain links TRBV7-2 with TRBJ1-5; TRBD1 might be the D (6 bases). Per the germline V gene, CDR1 is SGHTA and CDR2 is FQGNSA. V lost 5 bases and J 4 bases, leaving 15 bases between the germline ends. The CDR3 length is 15 residues. CDR3 amino acids: CASSRDTGRNQPQHF. The CDR3 DNA reads TGTGCCAGCAGCCGGGACACCGGTCGAAATCAGCCCCAGCATTTT.

V usage is TRBV4-2 and J usage is TRBJ2-7, with no clear D. V was shortened by 4 bases and J by 1 base, with 8 bases between the two germline ends. The CDR3 is 13 amino acids. Germline CDR1 reads LGHNA; CDR2 reads YNFKEQ. For the CDR3, the DNA is TGTGCCAGCAGCCCGACCCGTTCCTACGAGCAGTACTTC. Protein: CASSPTRSYEQYF.

This clonotype was detected ten times or more. The V gene is TRBV28, the J gene TRBJ2-7; 11 nucleotides line up with TRBD2. From germline, CDR1 is MDHEN and CDR2 SYDVKM. CDR3 length equals 16 residues. V was pared by 8 bases and J by 1 base, with 10 bases of the junction left unmatched. CDR3 DNA sequence: TGTGCCAGCCTCGGCTACCTAGCGGGGGGTTCCTACGAGCAGTACTTC. It translates to CASLGYLAGGSYEQYF.

The J gene is TRBJ2-1, the V gene TRBV28; 9 bases are a match to TRBD2. This CDR3 comprises 13 residues. Trimming cost V 6 bases and J 5 bases; bases outside gene matches: 2. Germline CDR1 is MDHEN and CDR2 is SYDVKM. The CDR3 bases are TGTGCCAGCAGGCGACTAGCGGACAATGAGCAGTTCTTC. Residues: CASRRLADNEQFF. The full variable domain, its missing parts supplied by reference TRBV28 and TRBJ2-1, is DVKVTQSSRYLVKRTGEKVFLECVQDMDHENMFWYRQDPGLGLRLIYFSYDVKMKEKGDIPEGYSVSREKKERFSLILESASTNQTSMYLCASRRLADNEQFFGPGTRLTVL.

The J gene is TRBJ2-2, the V gene TRBV11-3; D gene uncertain. The CDR3 spans 13 residues. The germline V and J ends were trimmed by 5 bases and 4 bases, with 8 bases remaining between them. Germline assignment: CDR1 SGHNT and CDR2 YENEEA. CDR3 loop: CASSALSTGELFF. DNA for the CDR3: TGTGCCAGCAGCGCCCTTAGCACCGGGGAGCTGTTTTTT.

This clonotype was detected many times. The chain joins TRBV2 to TRBJ2-1; D is unclear. The CDR3 has 12 residues. V lost 5 bases and J lost 5, with 7 bases in between. Germline CDR1 reads SNHLY; CDR2 reads FYNNEI. The CDR3 sequence is CASSYSDNEQFF. The CDR3 DNA sequence: TGTGCCAGCAGTTACAGCGACAATGAGCAGTTCTTC.

This clonotype was recorded at least ten times. The J gene is TRBJ2-6, the V gene TRBV5-1; the D is unclear. The CDR3 runs 14 residues. Trimming took 7 bases from V and 4 from J, leaving 12 bases between them. From germline, CDR1 is SGHRS and CDR2 YFSETQ. In DNA, the CDR3 is TGCGCCAGCGAGTCGGGTTCCGGGGCCAACGTCCTGACTTTC. Translating it yields CASESGSGANVLTF.

The sample holds many counts of this clonotype. This chain joins TRBV6-5 and TRBJ1-6, with a weak D call TRBD1 (6 bases). The CDR3 loop spans 17 amino acids. Germline-derived CDR1 and CDR2 are MNHEY and SVGAGI. The V end lost 2 bases, the J end lost 9 bases, and 20 bases lay between the germline ends. The CDR3 sequence: CASSYTSGGGWGSPLHF. CDR3 DNA sequence: TGTGCCAGCAGTTACACCAGTGGGGGGGGCTGGGGTTCACCCCTCCACTTT.

This clonotype was picked up many times. The chain employs TRBV7-2 and TRBJ2-2; D is unresolved. This CDR3 is built from 17 residues. V lost 5 bases, J lost 5 bases, and 21 bases lay in between. CDR1 is SGHTA, CDR2 FQGNSA, per germline. The CDR3 loop reads CASSPRRLGERTGELFF. DNA for the CDR3: TGTGCCAGCAGCCCACGGAGATTGGGTGAGAGAACCGGGGAGCTGTTTTTT. Drawing the rest from reference TRBV7-2 and TRBJ2-2, the complete variable domain is GAGVSQSPSNKVTEKGKDVELRCDPISGHTALYWYRQSLGQGLEFLIYFQGNSAPDKSGLPSDRFSAERTGGSVSTLTIQRTQQEDSAVYLCASSPRRLGERTGELFFGEGSRLTVL.

This clonotype was found many times. V is TRBV6-5 and J is TRBJ2-7; 9 bases agree with TRBD2. The CDR3 has 15 residues. Germline lookup yields CDR1 MNHEY and CDR2 SVGAGI. V lost 2 bases and J lost 2; bases outside the gene matches: 4. CDR3 region: CASSYIAGATYEQYF. The CDR3 DNA reads TGTGCCAGCAGTTACATAGCGGGGGCTACCTACGAGCAGTACTTC.

This clonotype has only a few counts. The chain is built from TRBV6-1 and TRBJ2-3; D uncertain. CDR3 length: 14 amino acids. Germline V lookup: CDR1 MNHNS, CDR2 SASEGT. The V gene lost 4 bases and the J gene lost 0 bases, with 8 bases spanning the gap. The DNA of the CDR3 is TGTGCCAGCAGTGGAGGCTCTAGCACAGATACGCAGTATTTT. It yields the protein CASSGGSSTDTQYF.

This clonotype occurred many times. The chain is built from TRBV28 and TRBJ1-5, with D possibly being TRBD1 (5 bases). V lost 0 bases and J 7 bases, leaving 7 bases between the germline ends. The CDR3 is 13 amino acids. Germline V CDR1 and CDR2: MDHEN, SYDVKM. DNA of the CDR3: TGTGCCAGCAGTTTATGGGGGCAACAGCCCCAGCATTTT. Its translation is CASSLWGQQPQHF.

This clonotype was counted at least ten times. The gene calls are TRBV7-9 and TRBJ2-7; the D is unclear. CDR1 and CDR2 (germline): SEHNR, FQNEAQ (reference sequence). The CDR3 is 15 amino acids. The V and J ends lost 4 bases and 9 bases respectively, with 22 bases between them. In DNA, the CDR3 is TGTGCCAGCAGCTCCGCCGTGGGATTAAGTAATACGCAGTACTTC. Protein product: CASSSAVGLSNTQYF.

This chain links TRBV2 with TRBJ2-3; D ambiguous. The germline gives CDR1 SNHLY, CDR2 FYNNEI. Trimming pared 5 bases from V and 8 bases from J, leaving 26 bases between. The length of the CDR3 is 17 residues. The chain's CDR3 is CASSPSLEAGPRGTQYF. The CDR3 DNA sequence: TGTGCCAGCAGTCCCTCCCTTGAAGCCGGGCCACGCGGTACGCAGTATTTT.

This clonotype was recorded at least ten times. The gene calls are TRBV27 and TRBJ2-7, with 7 bases identical to TRBD1. J lost 3 bases, V lost 2 bases, and 4 bases had no gene match. The CDR3 spans 14 residues. Per the germline V gene, CDR1 is MNHEY and CDR2 is SMNVEV (reference sequence). CDR3 DNA: TGTGCCAGCAGTTTAGGGACAGCTCTCTACGAGCAGTACTTC. As protein: CASSLGTALYEQYF.

This clonotype has a handful of counts. The chain is built from TRBV7-9 and TRBJ1-6; D not resolved. Between the trimmed V and J ends, which lost 3 bases and 8 bases, there was a span of 8 bases. The germline V gene encodes CDR1 SEHNR and CDR2 FQNEAQ (reference sequence). This CDR3 comprises 13 residues. CDR3 residues: CASSFREDSPLHF. DNA for the CDR3: TGTGCCAGCAGCTTTAGAGAGGATTCACCCCTCCACTTT.

This clonotype occurred many times. The chain is built from TRBV11-2 and TRBJ2-5; no definite D call. Germline V lookup: CDR1 SGHAT, CDR2 FQNNGV. Trimming stripped 5 bases from V and 1 base from J, with 14 bases between. This CDR3 region has 15 residues. In DNA form, the CDR3 reads TGTGCCAGCAGCCCCTTGAGGCAGCTCCAAGAGACCCAGTACTTC. Its protein product is CASSPLRQLQETQYF.

The table lists this clonotype with many counts. The genes are TRBV7-2 and TRBJ1-2; TRBD1 aligns across 7 bases. The CDR3 spans 17 residues. V dropped 5 bases and J dropped 3; count of bases not matched to a gene: 15. Germline V lookup: CDR1 SGHTA, CDR2 FQGNSA. CDR3 sequence reads: CASSETGARYIYYGYTF. The CDR3 region has the DNA TGTGCCAGCAGCGAAACAGGGGCCCGGTACATATACTATGGCTACACCTTC.